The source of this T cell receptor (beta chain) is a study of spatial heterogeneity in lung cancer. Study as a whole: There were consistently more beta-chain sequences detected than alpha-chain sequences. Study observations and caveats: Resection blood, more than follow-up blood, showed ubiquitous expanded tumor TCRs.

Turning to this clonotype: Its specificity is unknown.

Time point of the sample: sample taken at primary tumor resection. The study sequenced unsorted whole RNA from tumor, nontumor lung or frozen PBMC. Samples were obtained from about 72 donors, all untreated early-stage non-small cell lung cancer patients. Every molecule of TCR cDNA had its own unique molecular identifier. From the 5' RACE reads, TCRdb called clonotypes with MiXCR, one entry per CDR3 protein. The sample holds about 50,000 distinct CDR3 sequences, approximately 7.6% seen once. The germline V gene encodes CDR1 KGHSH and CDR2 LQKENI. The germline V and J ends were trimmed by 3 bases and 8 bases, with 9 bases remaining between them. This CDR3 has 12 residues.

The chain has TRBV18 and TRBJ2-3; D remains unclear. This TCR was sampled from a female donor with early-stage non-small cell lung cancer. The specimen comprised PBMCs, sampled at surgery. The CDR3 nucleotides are TGTGCCAGCTCACCCAGGAACGGTACGCAGTATTTT. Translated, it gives CASSPRNGTQYF.